These 12 T cell receptor beta chains came from one sample sequenced in a study of T cells in Graves' hyperthyroidism and ophthalmopathy. What was amplified from RNA transcripts were TCR beta CDR3 regions. First-round RT-PCR of the TCR CDR3 relied on the HTBI primer set. Each CDR3 protein is one row after TCRdb ran MiXCR on the multiplex PCR reads. The table includes a few hundred thousand distinct CDR3 sequences, approximately 15% detected once. The sequenced material came from blood. The source of these receptors is a woman aged 25 to 39 with Graves' hyperthyroidism.

This clonotype was counted only a few times. The V call is TRBV6-1, the J call TRBJ2-3; TRBD1 agrees at 8 bases. V lost 7 bases, J lost 3 bases, and 9 bases stayed unmatched. Germline CDR1 is MNHNS and CDR2 is SASEGT. This CDR3 has 15 amino acids. The CDR3: CASNRDRRSTDTQYF. CDR3 sequence (DNA): TGTGCCAGCAATCGGGACAGGAGATCAACAGATACGCAGTATTTT.

This clonotype has at least ten counts. The CDR3 is CASRPSNQPQHF. CDR3 nucleotides: TGTGCCAGCAGGCCTAGCAATCAGCCCCAGCATTTT. V gene TRBV12-3 or TRBV12-4 combines with J gene TRBJ1-5; D ambiguous. CDR3 length: 12 residues. V was shortened by 6 bases and J by 0 bases, with 3 bases between the two germline ends.

This clonotype was found many times. The chain employs TRBV2 and TRBJ1-1; the match to TRBD1 covers 7 bases. Germline lookup yields CDR1 SNHLY and CDR2 FYNNEI. This CDR3 contains 15 residues. Trimming took 3 bases from V and 0 from J; bases not matched to a gene: 4. The CDR3 DNA follows: TGTGCCAGCAGTGACCGGACAGGCATGAACACTGAAGCTTTCTTT. Protein: CASSDRTGMNTEAFF.

The chain links TRBV24-1 to TRBJ2-2; D not resolved. This CDR3 contains 14 residues. V lost 5 bases to trimming and J lost 1 base, with 7 bases between them. Germline CDR1 KGHDR, CDR2 SFDVKD. CDR3 sequence (DNA): TGTGCCACCAGTGGCGGCGGGAACACCGGGGAGCTGTTTTTT. The encoded protein is CATSGGGNTGELFF.

This clonotype was counted at least ten times. V gene TRBV7-2 combines with J gene TRBJ1-1, with unresolved D. Germline-derived CDR1 and CDR2 are SGHTA and FQGNSA. This CDR3 is built from 13 residues. V was pared by 3 bases and J by 5 bases, with 10 bases between. This chain's CDR3 is CASSLNLETEAFF. In nucleotides, the CDR3 is TGTGCCAGCAGCTTGAATCTGGAGACTGAAGCTTTCTTT.

The table lists this clonotype with many counts. The chain joins TRBV6-1 to TRBJ1-1, with D unresolved. The V end was cut by 5 bases, the J end by 3 bases, with 7 bases between. The germline gives CDR1 MNHNS, CDR2 SASEGT. CDR3 length equals 12 residues. CDR3 amino acids: CASSFGDTEAFF. CDR3 DNA: TGTGCCAGCAGTTTCGGGGACACTGAAGCTTTCTTT.

In this sample, this clonotype turned up many times. The chain employs TRBV20-1 and TRBJ2-3; 8 nucleotides agree with TRBD2. The germline V gene encodes CDR1 DFQATT and CDR2 SNEGSKA (reference sequence). The CDR3 sequence is 18 residues long. The V and J ends lost 5 bases and 2 bases, in that order; junction bases with no gene match: 18. CDR3 DNA sequence: TGCAGTGCTGAGGGGAAAAGAGTAGCGGGAACGACCACAGATACGCAGTATTTT. It yields the protein CSAEGKRVAGTTTDTQYF.

This clonotype was seen repeatedly, ten times or more. The chain employs TRBV24-1 and TRBJ2-3; TRBD1 aligns across 8 bases. The CDR3 extends over 15 amino acids. Losses at the gene ends were 0 bases for V and 3 bases for J; bases not matched to a gene: 1. Germline lookup yields CDR1 KGHDR and CDR2 SFDVKD. CDR3 sequence reads: CATSDLGQGTDTQYF. In DNA, the CDR3 is TGTGCCACCAGTGATTTGGGACAGGGAACAGATACGCAGTATTTT.

This chain links TRBV28 with TRBJ2-1; tentatively, D is TRBD2 (6 bases). Trimming took off 3 bases at V and 4 bases at J, with 13 bases between the two ends. The CDR3 spans 15 residues. Germline loops: CDR1 MDHEN, CDR2 SYDVKM. CDR3 amino acids: CASSFGLATYNEQFF. The CDR3 DNA reads TGTGCCAGCAGTTTCGGGCTAGCGACGTACAATGAGCAGTTCTTC.

The V gene is TRBV3-1, the J gene TRBJ2-5; D might be TRBD2 (6 bases). Trimming took 1 base from V and 4 from J, leaving 16 bases between them. CDR1 and CDR2 from the germline V gene are LGHDT and YNNKEL (reference sequence). The CDR3 sequence is 16 residues long. In nucleotides, the CDR3 is TGTGCCAGCAGCCAAGGTGGCAGACTAGTCAGAGAGACCCAGTACTTC. Its protein is CASSQGGRLVRETQYF.

Of note for this clonotype: A single base separates this from a much larger clone, so it may be a read error. This chain connects TRBV28 to TRBJ2-2; 8 bases are shared with TRBD2. This CDR3 region has 15 residues. Germline-derived CDR1 and CDR2 are MDHEN and SYDVKM. The CDR3, as DNA: TGTGCCAGCAGGGGAGCGGGAGACTACACCGGGGAGCCGTTTTTT. This gives the protein CASRGAGDYTGEPFF.

This clonotype was picked up many times. The chain carries TRBV28 and TRBJ2-2; D gene uncertain. The germline V gene encodes CDR1 MDHEN and CDR2 SYDVKM. The CDR3 is 17 residues long. V dropped 3 bases and J dropped 7 bases, with 21 bases sitting between them. The CDR3 loop reads CASSFYGLAGNGGELFF. The CDR3 DNA reads TGTGCCAGCAGTTTTTATGGCTTAGCTGGAAATGGCGGGGAGCTGTTTTTT.